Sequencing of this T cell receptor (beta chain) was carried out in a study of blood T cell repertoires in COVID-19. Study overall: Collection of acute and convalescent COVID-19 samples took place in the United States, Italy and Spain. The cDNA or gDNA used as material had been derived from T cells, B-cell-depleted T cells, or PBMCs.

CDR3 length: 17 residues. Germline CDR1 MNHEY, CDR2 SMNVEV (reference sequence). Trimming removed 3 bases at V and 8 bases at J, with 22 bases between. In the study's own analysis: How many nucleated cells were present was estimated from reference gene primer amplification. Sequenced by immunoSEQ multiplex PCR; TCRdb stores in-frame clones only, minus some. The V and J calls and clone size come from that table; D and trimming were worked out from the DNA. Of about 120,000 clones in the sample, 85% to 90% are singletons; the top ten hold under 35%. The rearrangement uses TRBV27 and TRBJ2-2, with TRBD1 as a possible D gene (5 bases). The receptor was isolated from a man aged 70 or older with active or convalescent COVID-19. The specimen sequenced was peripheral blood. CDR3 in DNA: TGTGCCAGCAGTTTGGGTCAGGGCCATTCTTGGGGAGGGGAGCTGTTTTTT. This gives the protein CASSLGQGHSWGGELFF.